This T cell receptor beta chain was obtained from a study of CD8 T cells in Susac syndrome. Purification of the CD8+ and CD4+ T cells relied on negative isolation, and TEMRA cells underwent FACS enrichment. RNA in amounts of 0.5 to 1 ug was reverse transcribed with random hexamers. In TCRdb, the immunoSEQ multiplex PCR reads were re-called with MiXCR into one record per CDR3 protein. The sample carries around 150,000 distinct CDR3 sequences, around 94% recorded once. CDR3 length: 15 residues. Per germline, CDR1 LGHDT and CDR2 YNNKEL (reference sequence). Trimming took 0 bases from V and 6 from J, leaving 12 bases between them.

The V call is TRBV3-1, the J call TRBJ2-1, with D possibly TRBD2 on 6 matching bases. Input material: CD8+ T cells from PBMCs. The receptor was derived from a human donor in good health. In nucleotides, the CDR3 is TGTGCCAGCAGCCAAGACTGGGGGGTTTCCAATGAGCAGTTCTTC. Protein: CASSQDWGVSNEQFF.